This T cell receptor beta chain derives from a study of a mutant IDH1 vaccine in newly diagnosed glioma. Study-level background: Treatment recipients were about 62% male and around 40% female, and their mean age was around 40 years. Patients previously underwent radiotherapy, temozolomide, or both, and most underwent both. Week 35 brought visit V12, which was followed by visit V13 at week 47.

TCRdb keeps only in-frame clones here, not all; method: immunoSEQ multiplex PCR. The sample lists some 61,000 clones; roughly 84% were seen once. The ends lost 6 bases at V and 4 bases at J; junction bases unmatched: 11. The CDR3 is made up of 14 amino acids. CDR1 and CDR2 from the germline V gene are SQVTM and ANQGSEA. Time point given: week 35, safety follow-up. Mutant IDH1 20-mer peptide, at 300 ug, made up each vaccine dose, with topical imiquimod. Those who donated had recent WHO grade 3 or 4 IDH1-mutant, ATRX-lost astrocytomas. In this sample, this clone turned up a few times. The antigen is undetermined.

The chain combines TRBV29-1 with TRBJ2-5, with 7 bases aligning to TRBD2. The TCR sequence derives from a man aged 18 to 30 with glioma. The sequenced sample was PBMCs, obtained from a glioma patient whose treatment included an IDH1 peptide vaccine. This CDR3 is CSVTMREYGETQYF. DNA for the CDR3: TGCAGCGTCACTATGCGGGAGTATGGAGAGACCCAGTACTTC.